This TCR beta chain was retrieved from a study of blood T cell repertoires in COVID-19. Study-wide background: The United States, Italy and Spain supplied acute and convalescent COVID-19 samples. T cells, B-cell-depleted T cells, or PBMCs supplied cDNA or gDNA.

Source study methods: Quantification of nucleated cells was approximated via reference gene primer amplification. Assay used: immunoSEQ multiplex PCR; TCRdb lists only in-frame clones, some missing. That table furnishes V, J and clone size, whereas the DNA furnished D and trimming. The table shows some 150,000 clones, with 88% occurring only once. CDR3 size: 14 residues. Trimming shortened V by 3 bases and J by 3 bases, and 12 bases separated the two germline ends. Germline-derived CDR1 and CDR2 are KGHSH and LQKENI. This chain joins TRBV18 and TRBJ2-7; maybe TRBD1 (6 bases). The sample taken for sequencing was peripheral blood. The source is a man aged 50-59 years with active or convalescent COVID-19. The CDR3 reads CASSPTGTFYEQYF. DNA for the CDR3: TGTGCCAGCTCACCCACGGGGACATTCTACGAGCAGTACTTC.